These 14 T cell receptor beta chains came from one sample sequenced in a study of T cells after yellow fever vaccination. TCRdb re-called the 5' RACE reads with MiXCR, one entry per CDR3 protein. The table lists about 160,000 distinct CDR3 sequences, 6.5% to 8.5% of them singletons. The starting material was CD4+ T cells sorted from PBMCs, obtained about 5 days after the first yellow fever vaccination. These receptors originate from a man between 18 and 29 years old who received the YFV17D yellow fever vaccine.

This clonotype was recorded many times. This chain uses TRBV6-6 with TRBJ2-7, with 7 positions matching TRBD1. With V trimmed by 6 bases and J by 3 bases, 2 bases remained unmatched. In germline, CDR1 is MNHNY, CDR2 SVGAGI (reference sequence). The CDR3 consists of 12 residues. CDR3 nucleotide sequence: TGTGCCAGCAGCCCAGGGGGCTACGAGCAGTACGTC. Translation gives CASSPGGYEQYV.

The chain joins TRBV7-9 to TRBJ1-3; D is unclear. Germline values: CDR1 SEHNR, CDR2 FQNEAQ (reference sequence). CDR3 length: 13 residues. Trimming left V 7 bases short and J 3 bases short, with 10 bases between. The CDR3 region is CASTPPLGNTIYF. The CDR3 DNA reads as TGTGCCAGCACTCCCCCCCTTGGAAACACCATATATTTT. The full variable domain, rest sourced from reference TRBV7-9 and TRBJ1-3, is DTGVSQNPRHKITKRGQNVTFRCDPISEHNRLYWYRQTLGQGPEFLTYFQNEAQLEKSRLLSDRFSAERPKGSFSTLEIQRTEQGDSAMYLCASTPPLGNTIYFGEGSWLTVV.

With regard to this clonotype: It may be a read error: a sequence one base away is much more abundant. The CDR3 DNA reads TGCAGTTCCTCGGGCGGGGCTCGGAATGAAAAACTGTTTTTT. Translating gives CSSSGGARNEKLFF. The gene calls are TRBV20-1 and TRBJ1-4; possibly TRBD1 for D (5 bases). V was clipped by 8 bases and J by 5 bases, with 18 bases between them. The CDR3 spans 14 residues. The germline V gene has CDR1 DFQATT and CDR2 SNEGSKA (reference sequence).

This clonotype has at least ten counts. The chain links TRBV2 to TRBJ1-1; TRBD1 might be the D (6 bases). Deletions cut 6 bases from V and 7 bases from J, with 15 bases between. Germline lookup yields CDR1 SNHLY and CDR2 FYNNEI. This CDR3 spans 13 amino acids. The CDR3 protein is CASSPLVQGEAFF. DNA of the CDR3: TGTGCCAGCAGCCCCTTAGTACAGGGTGAAGCTTTCTTT.

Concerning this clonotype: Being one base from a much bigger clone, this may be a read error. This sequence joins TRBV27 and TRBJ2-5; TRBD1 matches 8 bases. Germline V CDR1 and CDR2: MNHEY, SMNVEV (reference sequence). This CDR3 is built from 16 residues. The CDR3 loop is CVSRPYWGQDQETQYF. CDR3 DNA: TGTGTCAGCAGACCATATTGGGGACAGGACCAAGAGACCCAGTACTTC.

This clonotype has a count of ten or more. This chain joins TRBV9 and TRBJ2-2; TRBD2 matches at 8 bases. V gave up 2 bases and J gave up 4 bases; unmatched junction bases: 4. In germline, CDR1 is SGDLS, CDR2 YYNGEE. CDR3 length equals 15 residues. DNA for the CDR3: TGTGCCAGCAGCGTGAGCGGGGGCCTCACCGGGGAGCTGTTTTTT. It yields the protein CASSVSGGLTGELFF.

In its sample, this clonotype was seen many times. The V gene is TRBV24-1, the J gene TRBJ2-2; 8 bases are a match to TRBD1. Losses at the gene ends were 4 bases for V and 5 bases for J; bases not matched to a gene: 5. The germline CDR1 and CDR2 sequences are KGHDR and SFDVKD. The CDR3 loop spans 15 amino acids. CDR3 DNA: TGTGCCACCAGTGAAGGACAGGGTAGAACCGGGGAGCTGTTTTTT. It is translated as CATSEGQGRTGELFF.

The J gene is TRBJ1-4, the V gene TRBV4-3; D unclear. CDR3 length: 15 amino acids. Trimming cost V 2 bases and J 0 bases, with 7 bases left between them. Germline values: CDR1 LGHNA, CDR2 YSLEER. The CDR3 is CASSQTDSTNEKLFF. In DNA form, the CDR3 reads TGCGCCAGCAGCCAAACAGATTCAACTAATGAAAAACTGTTTTTT.

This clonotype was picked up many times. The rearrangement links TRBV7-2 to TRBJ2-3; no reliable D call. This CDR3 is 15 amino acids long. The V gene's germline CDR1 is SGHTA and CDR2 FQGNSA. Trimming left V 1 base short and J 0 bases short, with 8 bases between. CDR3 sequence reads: CASSLVKESTDTQYF. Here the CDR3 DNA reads TGTGCCAGCAGCTTAGTGAAGGAAAGCACAGATACGCAGTATTTT.

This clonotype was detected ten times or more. The DNA for the CDR3 is TGTGCCAGCAGCTTTACCACGGTCGCGGCTGAAGCTTTCTTT. Translating gives CASSFTTVAAEAFF. V is TRBV7-9 and J is TRBJ1-1; D is ambiguous. Germline values: CDR1 SEHNR, CDR2 FQNEAQ (reference sequence). Between the trimmed V and J ends, which lost 3 bases and 6 bases, there was a span of 14 bases. The CDR3 has 14 residues. The whole variable domain, remainder taken from reference TRBV7-9 and TRBJ1-1, is DTGVSQNPRHKITKRGQNVTFRCDPISEHNRLYWYRQTLGQGPEFLTYFQNEAQLEKSRLLSDRFSAERPKGSFSTLEIQRTEQGDSAMYLCASSFTTVAAEAFFGQGTRLTVV.

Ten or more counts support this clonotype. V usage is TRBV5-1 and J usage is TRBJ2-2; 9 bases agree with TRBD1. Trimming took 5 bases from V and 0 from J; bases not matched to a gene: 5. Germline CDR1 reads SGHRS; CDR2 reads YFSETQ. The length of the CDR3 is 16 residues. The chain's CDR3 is CASRPDRGTNTGELFF. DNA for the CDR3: TGCGCCAGCAGGCCGGACAGGGGAACGAACACCGGGGAGCTGTTTTTT. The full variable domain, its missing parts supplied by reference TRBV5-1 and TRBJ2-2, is KAGVTQTPRYLIKTRGQQVTLSCSPISGHRSVSWYQQTPGQGLQFLFEYFSETQRNKGNFPGRFSGRQFSNSRSEMNVSTLELGDSALYLCASRPDRGTNTGELFFGEGSRLTVL.

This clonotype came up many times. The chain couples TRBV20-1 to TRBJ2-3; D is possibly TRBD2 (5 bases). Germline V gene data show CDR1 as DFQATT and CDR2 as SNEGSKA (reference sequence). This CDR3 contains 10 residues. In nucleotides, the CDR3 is TGCAGCTACGGGGTGGATACGCAGTATTTT. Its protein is CSYGVDTQYF.

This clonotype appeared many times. CDR3 coding DNA: TGCGCCAGCAGCGCCTCCGGGACAGGGGAGGAGACCCAGTACTTC. Translation: CASSASGTGEETQYF. The V gene is TRBV5-1, the J gene TRBJ2-5, with 10 bases aligning to TRBD1. The CDR3 covers 15 residues. V was clipped by 4 bases and J by 5 bases; unmatched bases: 8. Germline V gene sequence: CDR1 SGHRS, CDR2 YFSETQ.

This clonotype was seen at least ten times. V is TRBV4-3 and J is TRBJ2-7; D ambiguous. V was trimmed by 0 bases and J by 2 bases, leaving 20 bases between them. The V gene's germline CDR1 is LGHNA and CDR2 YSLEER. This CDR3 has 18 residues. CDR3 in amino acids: CASSQERLRAGKTYEQYF. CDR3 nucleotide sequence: TGCGCCAGCAGCCAAGAACGGTTACGGGCAGGCAAGACCTACGAGCAGTACTTC.